This TCR beta chain was recovered during a study of OX40 agonist ivuxolimab in advanced cancers. Study results and caveats: Clonal expansion by week 6 occurred in CD4+ and CD8+ blood T cells (at 0.1 to 3.0 mg/kg). The mean number of expanded clones was higher in CD8+ T cells than in CD4+.

The length of the CDR3 is 15 residues. Germline V gene sequence: CDR1 SGHVS, CDR2 FQNEAQ. V lost 0 bases to trimming and J lost 6 bases, with 12 bases between them. As concerns this clone: Its antigen is still unknown.

The repertoire was sequenced with immunoSEQ multiplex PCR; TCRdb's copy has only in-frame clones and lacks some. This sample carries about 21,000 clones, about 83% of them seen once, and the ten largest clones take about 10%. This clonotype was sampled from an adult with an advanced solid tumor such as melanoma, head and neck, liver or kidney cancer. The source was CD4+ or CD8+ T cells sorted from blood, collected in a trial of the OX40 agonist ivuxolimab. This chain uses TRBV7-8 with TRBJ2-1; tentative D call: TRBD2 (5 bases). This CDR3 reads CASSLAKEAFNEQFF. In nucleotides, the CDR3 is TGTGCCAGCAGCTTAGCGAAGGAGGCATTCAATGAGCAGTTCTTC.